A single sample gave rise to the 15 T cell receptor beta chains below, sequenced in a study of CD8+CD57+ T cells in acquired aplastic anemia (dated by TCRdb to the late 2010s). Patients chosen for sequencing had shown expansion of CD8+CD57+ cells by flow cytometry. The sample was run on an Illumina HiSeq 2000. TCR beta VDJ combination and CDR3 sequence profiling used genomic DNA as the template. In TCRdb, the public reads were trimmed at Q25 with fastp and aligned with MiXCR, with productive beta chains retained. One record per CDR3 amino acid sequence lists the most common genes and DNA. In this sample the table shows 80,000 to 100,000 distinct CDR3 sequences, roughly 70% of which occur a single time. Together, the top ten hold 50% to 70% of the sample. The sequencing input was sorted CD4+, CD8+, or CD8+CD57+ T cells (not recorded which) from PBMCs. The receptors stem from a human donor with aplastic anemia.

On this clonotype itself: An end of the junction differs from the germline gene, which may be a read error. The chain carries TRBV7-8 and TRBJ2-2; no definite D call. The CDR3 sequence is 15 residues long. From germline, CDR1 is SGHVS and CDR2 FQNEAQ. This CDR3 is CASGLFGSGTGELFF. CDR3 DNA: TGTGCCAGCGGCTTATTCGGGTCGGGTACCGGGGAGCTGTTTTTT.

The chain has TRBV20-1 and TRBJ1-5, with D possibly TRBD1 on 6 matching bases. The germline V and J ends were trimmed by 1 base and 6 bases, with 16 bases remaining between them. CDR1 and CDR2 (germline): DFQATT, SNEGSKA (reference sequence). The CDR3 sequence is 15 residues long. CDR3 sequence (DNA): TGCAGTGCTAGAGGTGCGTCGGGGGCAGGTCAGCCCCAGCATTTT. Translated: CSARGASGAGQPQHF.

The V call is TRBV20-1, the J call TRBJ1-1, with D tentatively TRBD1 (6 bases). CDR3 length: 12 residues. V was shortened by 1 base and J by 6 bases, with 9 bases between the two germline ends. Germline lookup yields CDR1 DFQATT and CDR2 SNEGSKA (reference sequence). The CDR3 reads CSARGEGAEAFF. CDR3 coding DNA: TGCAGTGCTAGAGGCGAGGGGGCTGAAGCTTTCTTT.

This clonotype has ten or more counts. V usage is TRBV7-8 and J usage is TRBJ2-7; 7 positions agree with TRBD2. Trimming removed 1 base from V and 2 bases from J; junction bases left unmatched: 8. Germline assignment: CDR1 SGHVS and CDR2 FQNEAQ. The CDR3 extends over 16 amino acids. The chain's CDR3 is CASSLGGGAWTYEQYF. DNA for the CDR3: TGTGCCAGCAGCTTAGGGGGGGGAGCTTGGACCTACGAGCAGTACTTC.

This chain links TRBV20-1 with TRBJ1-5; 10 bases agree with TRBD1. V lost 6 bases, J lost 1 base, and 0 bases stayed unmatched. The CDR3 loop spans 13 amino acids. In germline, CDR1 is DFQATT, CDR2 SNEGSKA (reference sequence). In nucleotides, the CDR3 is TGCAGTGCGGGACAGGGGAGCAATCAGCCCCAGCATTTT. Protein: CSAGQGSNQPQHF.

The rearrangement joins TRBV11-1 to TRBJ1-2; 8 bases map to TRBD1. The ends lost 4 bases at V and 3 bases at J; junction bases unmatched: 4. This CDR3 is 14 amino acids long. Per the germline V gene, CDR1 is SGHAT and CDR2 is FQDESV (reference sequence). The CDR3 region has the DNA TGTGCCAGCAGCTCGCAGACAGGGGACTATGGCTACACCTTC. Its translation is CASSSQTGDYGYTF.

The rearrangement links TRBV10-3 to TRBJ1-6; no definite D call. Trimming stripped 2 bases from V and 10 bases from J, with 12 bases between. The CDR3 is 14 amino acids. Germline CDR1 is ENHRY and CDR2 is SYGVKD. CDR3 coding DNA: TGTGCCATCAGTGAGACGTCGATAAGCTCACCCCTCCACTTT. This encodes CAISETSISSPLHF.

This clonotype appeared a single time. The rearrangement links TRBV10-3 to TRBJ2-7, with D unresolved. Germline-derived CDR1 and CDR2 are ENHRY and SYGVKD. Trimming took off 6 bases at V and 0 bases at J, with 9 bases between the two ends. The CDR3 is 13 amino acids. The CDR3 reads CAIRPPISYEQYF. CDR3 bases: TGTGCCATCAGGCCGCCGATCTCCTACGAGCAGTACTTC.

V and J are TRBV20-1 and TRBJ1-6; D is possibly TRBD1 (6 bases). CDR1 is DFQATT and CDR2 is SNEGSKA in the germline V gene (reference sequence). CDR3 length equals 14 residues. The V and J ends lost 1 base and 7 bases respectively, with 11 bases between them. In nucleotides, the CDR3 is TGCAGTGCTAGAGGGCAGGGGCACAATTCACCCCTCCACTTT. Its translation: CSARGQGHNSPLHF.

The J gene is TRBJ1-2, the V gene TRBV2, with D maybe TRBD1 (6 bases). This CDR3 is 13 amino acids long. Germline lookup yields CDR1 SNHLY and CDR2 FYNNEI. Trimming removed 6 bases from V and 0 bases from J, with 8 bases in between. CDR3 protein: CASRDSPNYGYTF. The CDR3 DNA follows: TGTGCCAGCAGGGACAGCCCTAACTATGGCTACACCTTC.

The V call is TRBV7-8, the J call TRBJ1-1; D not resolved. CDR3 length: 12 amino acids. Germline values: CDR1 SGHVS, CDR2 FQNEAQ. The ends were cut back, 2 bases at V and 8 bases at J, with 9 bases in the middle. The CDR3 region has the DNA TGTGCCAGCAGCTTATTCAGGTGGGAAGCTTTCTTT. Its protein is CASSLFRWEAFF.

The chain has TRBV10-1 and TRBJ2-1, with 9 nucleotides matching TRBD2. CDR1 WNHNN and CDR2 SYGVQD come from the germline V gene (reference sequence). With V trimmed by 4 bases and J by 8 bases, 6 bases remained unmatched. The CDR3 is 14 residues long. The CDR3 DNA follows: TGCGCCAGCAGTGGGACTAGCGTCCCCTATGAGCAGTTCTTC. It yields the protein CASSGTSVPYEQFF.

The J gene is TRBJ2-1, the V gene TRBV2; D is unclear. This CDR3 is built from 13 residues. CDR1 is SNHLY and CDR2 is FYNNEI in the germline V gene. V was clipped by 7 bases and J by 7 bases, with 14 bases between them. This CDR3 reads CASTKGMANEQFF. The CDR3, as DNA: TGTGCCAGCACCAAAGGAATGGCGAATGAGCAGTTCTTC.

V and J are TRBV4-1 and TRBJ1-2, with a weak D call TRBD1 (6 bases). Germline CDR1 MGHRA, CDR2 YSYEKL. This CDR3 has 15 residues. Trimming took 2 bases from V and 8 from J, leaving 18 bases between them. The CDR3 coding sequence is TGCGCCAGCAGCCAAAGCCAGGTGGGGGGCGACGGCTACACCTTC. As protein: CASSQSQVGGDGYTF.

This clonotype was picked up a small number of times. The gene calls are TRBV2 and TRBJ2-3; 11 bases fit TRBD2. V lost 6 bases and J lost 5; bases outside the gene matches: 7. Germline values: CDR1 SNHLY, CDR2 FYNNEI. The CDR3 length is 15 residues. The CDR3 coding sequence is TGTGCCAGCAGCCCACTAGCGGGGGAGCTAGATACGCAGTATTTT. As protein: CASSPLAGELDTQYF.